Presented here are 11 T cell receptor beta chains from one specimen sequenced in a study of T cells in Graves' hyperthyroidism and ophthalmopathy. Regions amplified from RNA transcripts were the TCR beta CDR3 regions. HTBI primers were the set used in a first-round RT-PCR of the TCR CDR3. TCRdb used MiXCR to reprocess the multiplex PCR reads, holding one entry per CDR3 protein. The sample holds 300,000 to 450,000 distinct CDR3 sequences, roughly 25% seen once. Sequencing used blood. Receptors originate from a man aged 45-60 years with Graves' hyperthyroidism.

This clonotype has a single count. CDR3: CSAPSPRRRGPGNEQFF. The DNA of the CDR3 is TGCAGTGCTCCTTCGCCCAGACGCCGGGGACCCGGCAATGAGCAGTTCTTC. J is TRBJ2-1 and V is TRBV20-1; D is tentatively TRBD1 or TRBD2 (5 bases each). CDR1 and CDR2 (germline): DFQATT, SNEGSKA (reference sequence). The CDR3 has 17 residues. Deletions cut 5 bases from V and 6 bases from J, with 26 bases between.

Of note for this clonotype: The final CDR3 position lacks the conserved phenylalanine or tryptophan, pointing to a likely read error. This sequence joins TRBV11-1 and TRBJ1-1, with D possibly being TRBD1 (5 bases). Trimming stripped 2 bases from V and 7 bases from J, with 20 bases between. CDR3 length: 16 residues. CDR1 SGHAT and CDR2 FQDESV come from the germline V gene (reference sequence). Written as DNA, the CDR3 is TGTGCCAGCAGCTTAACCCGGGGGGGACCCGGCGTTGAAGCTTTCCTT. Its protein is CASSLTRGGPGVEAFL.

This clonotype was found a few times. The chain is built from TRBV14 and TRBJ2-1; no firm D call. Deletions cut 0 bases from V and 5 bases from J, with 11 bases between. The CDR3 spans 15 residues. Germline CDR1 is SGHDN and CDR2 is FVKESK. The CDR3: CASSQDNYGDNEQFF. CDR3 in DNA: TGTGCCAGCAGCCAAGACAACTACGGAGACAATGAGCAGTTCTTC.

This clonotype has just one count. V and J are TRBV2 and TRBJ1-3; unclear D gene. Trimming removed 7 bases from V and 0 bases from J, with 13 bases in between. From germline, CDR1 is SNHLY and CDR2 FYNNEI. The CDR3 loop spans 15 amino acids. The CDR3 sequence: CASKVGRNSGNTIYF. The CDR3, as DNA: TGTGCCAGCAAGGTGGGGAGAAACTCTGGAAACACCATATATTTT.

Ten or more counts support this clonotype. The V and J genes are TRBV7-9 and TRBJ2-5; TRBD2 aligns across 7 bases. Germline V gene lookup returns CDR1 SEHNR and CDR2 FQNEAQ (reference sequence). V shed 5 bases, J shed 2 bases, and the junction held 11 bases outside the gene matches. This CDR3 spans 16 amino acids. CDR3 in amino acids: CASSPPGRAGQETQYF. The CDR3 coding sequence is TGTGCCAGCAGCCCCCCTGGGAGGGCCGGGCAAGAGACCCAGTACTTC.

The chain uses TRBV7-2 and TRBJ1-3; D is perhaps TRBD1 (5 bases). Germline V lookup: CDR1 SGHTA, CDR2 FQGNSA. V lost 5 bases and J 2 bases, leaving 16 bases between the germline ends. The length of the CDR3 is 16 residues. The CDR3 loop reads CASSRSTTRAGNTIYF. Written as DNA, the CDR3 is TGTGCCAGCAGCCGCTCCACCACCAGGGCTGGAAACACCATATATTTT.

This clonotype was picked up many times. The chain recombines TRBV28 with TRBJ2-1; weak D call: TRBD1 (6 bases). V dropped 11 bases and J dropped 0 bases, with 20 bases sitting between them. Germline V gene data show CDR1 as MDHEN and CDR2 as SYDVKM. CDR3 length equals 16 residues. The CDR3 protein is CALKQGTAVSYNEQFF. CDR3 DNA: TGTGCCCTCAAACAGGGAACAGCTGTCTCCTACAATGAGCAGTTCTTC. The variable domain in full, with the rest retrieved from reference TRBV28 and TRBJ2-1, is DVKVTQSSRYLVKRTGEKVFLECVQDMDHENMFWYRQDPGLGLRLIYFSYDVKMKEKGDIPEGYSVSREKKERFSLILESASTNQTSMYLCALKQGTAVSYNEQFFGPGTRLTVL.

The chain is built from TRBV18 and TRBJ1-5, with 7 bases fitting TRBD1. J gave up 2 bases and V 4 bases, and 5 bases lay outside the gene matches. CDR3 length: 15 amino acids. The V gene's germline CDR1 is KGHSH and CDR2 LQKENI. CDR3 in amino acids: CASSLDRDGNQPQHF. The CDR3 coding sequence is TGTGCCAGCTCACTTGACAGGGACGGCAATCAGCCCCAGCATTTT.

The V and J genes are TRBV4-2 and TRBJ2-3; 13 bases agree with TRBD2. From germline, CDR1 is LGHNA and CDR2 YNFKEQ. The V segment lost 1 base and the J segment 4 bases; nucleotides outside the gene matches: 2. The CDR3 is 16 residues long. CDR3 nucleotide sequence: TGTGCCAGCAGCCAAGGGACTAGCGGGAGCTCAGATACGCAGTATTTT. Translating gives CASSQGTSGSSDTQYF.

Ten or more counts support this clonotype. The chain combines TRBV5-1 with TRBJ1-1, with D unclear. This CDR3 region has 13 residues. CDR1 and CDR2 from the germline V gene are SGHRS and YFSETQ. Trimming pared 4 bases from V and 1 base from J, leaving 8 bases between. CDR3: CASSNTENTEAFF. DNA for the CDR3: TGCGCCAGCAGCAATACGGAGAACACTGAAGCTTTCTTT.

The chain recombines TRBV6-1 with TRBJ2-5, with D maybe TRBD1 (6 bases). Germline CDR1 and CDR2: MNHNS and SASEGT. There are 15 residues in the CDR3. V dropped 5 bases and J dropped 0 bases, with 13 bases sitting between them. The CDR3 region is CASSPRTDDQETQYF. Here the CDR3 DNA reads TGTGCCAGCAGTCCCCGGACAGATGACCAAGAGACCCAGTACTTC.